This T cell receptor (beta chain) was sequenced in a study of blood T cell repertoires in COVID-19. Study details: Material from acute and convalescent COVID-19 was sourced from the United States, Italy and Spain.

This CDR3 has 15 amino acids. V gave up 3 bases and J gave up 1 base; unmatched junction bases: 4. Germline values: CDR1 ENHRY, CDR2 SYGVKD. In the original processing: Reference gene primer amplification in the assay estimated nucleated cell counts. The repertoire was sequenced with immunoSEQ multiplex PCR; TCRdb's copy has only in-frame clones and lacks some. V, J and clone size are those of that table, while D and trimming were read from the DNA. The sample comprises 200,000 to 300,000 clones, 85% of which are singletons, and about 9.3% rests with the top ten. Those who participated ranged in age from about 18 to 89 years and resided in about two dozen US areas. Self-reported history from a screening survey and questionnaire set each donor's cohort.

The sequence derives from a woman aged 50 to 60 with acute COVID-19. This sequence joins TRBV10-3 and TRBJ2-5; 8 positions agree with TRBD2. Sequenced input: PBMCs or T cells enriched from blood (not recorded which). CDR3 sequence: CAISDTSGGQETQYF. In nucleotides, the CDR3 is TGTGCCATCAGTGATACCAGCGGGGGCCAAGAGACCCAGTACTTC.